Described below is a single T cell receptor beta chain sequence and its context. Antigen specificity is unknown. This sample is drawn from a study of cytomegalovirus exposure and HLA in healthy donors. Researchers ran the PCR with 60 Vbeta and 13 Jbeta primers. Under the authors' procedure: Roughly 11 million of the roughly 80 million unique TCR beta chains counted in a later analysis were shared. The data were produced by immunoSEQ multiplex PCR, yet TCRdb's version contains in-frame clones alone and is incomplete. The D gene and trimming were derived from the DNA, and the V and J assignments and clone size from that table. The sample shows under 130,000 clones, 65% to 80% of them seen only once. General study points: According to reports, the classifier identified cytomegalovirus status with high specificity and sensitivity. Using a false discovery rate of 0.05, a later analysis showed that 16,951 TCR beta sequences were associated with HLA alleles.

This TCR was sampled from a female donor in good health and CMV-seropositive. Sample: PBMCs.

The DNA of the CDR3 is TGTGCCAGCAGCACGGCGGGCCAAAGCTCCTACGAGCAGTACTTC. This sequence encodes CASSTAGQSSYEQYF. The chain employs TRBV7-2 and TRBJ2-7, with D perhaps TRBD2 (5 bases). Germline assignment: CDR1 SGHTA and CDR2 FQGNSA. This CDR3 has 15 residues. Between the trimmed V and J ends, which lost 5 bases and 0 bases, there was a span of 14 bases.